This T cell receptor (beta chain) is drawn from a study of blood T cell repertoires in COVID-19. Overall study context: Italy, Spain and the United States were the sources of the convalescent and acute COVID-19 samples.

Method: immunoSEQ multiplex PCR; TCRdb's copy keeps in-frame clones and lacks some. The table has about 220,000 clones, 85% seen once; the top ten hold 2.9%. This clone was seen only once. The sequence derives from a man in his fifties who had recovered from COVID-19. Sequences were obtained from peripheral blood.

In DNA form, the CDR3 reads TGTGCCAGCAGCTCCAGAGGGGGCTATGGCTACACCTTC. Translation: CASSSRGGYGYTF. V usage is TRBV3-1 (or the pseudogene TRBV3-2) and J usage is TRBJ1-2; D may be TRBD1 (6 bases). Per germline, CDR1 LGHDT and CDR2 YNNKEL (reference sequence). CDR3 length: 13 amino acids. The germline V and J ends were trimmed by 5 bases and 4 bases, with 11 bases remaining between them.